The source of this T cell receptor beta chain is a study of response to subunit inactivated influenza vaccine. This CDR3 comprises 16 residues. Germline lookup yields CDR1 MDHEN and CDR2 SYDVKM. With 6 bases removed from V and 2 bases from J, the gap between germline ends came to 20 bases. TCRdb re-derived calls from the RT-PCR reads in MiXCR, one entry per CDR3 protein. This sample has 490,000 or so distinct CDR3 sequences, with approximately 7.1% found just once. This clonotype came up a few times. The receptor's source is a man aged 50 to 69 who received an inactivated influenza vaccine. This chain joins TRBV28 and TRBJ2-7; possibly TRBD2 for D (6 bases). The specimen was PBMCs from blood, collected about 24 months after vaccination. CDR3 residues: CASSHHYRRRAYEQYF. CDR3 nucleotides: TGTGCCAGCAGCCACCATTACAGGCGGAGGGCCTACGAGCAGTACTTC.